The clone carrying this T cell receptor (beta chain) was seen only once. Indicated time point: blood from clinic visit 5 months post-surgery; TSC patient then seizure free. The sequenced cases were selected for having the highest brain T cell transcript signatures. This sample is drawn from a study of brain T cells in children with intractable seizures. Sequencing used immunoSEQ multiplex PCR; TCRdb keeps in-frame clones, though not all of them. The data contain about 340,000 clones, about 93% of them singletons. The sequenced sample was peripheral blood, obtained less than 6 months after surgery. This clonotype was sampled from a boy younger than two with tuberous sclerosis and intractable seizures.

CDR3 protein: CASSQETSRSLDEQFF. The CDR3 DNA reads as TGCGCCAGCAGCCAAGAGACTAGCAGATCGTTGGATGAGCAGTTCTTC. The V and J genes are TRBV4-1 and TRBJ2-1; the match to TRBD2 covers 7 bases. Germline values: CDR1 MGHRA, CDR2 YSYEKL. With 0 bases clipped from V and 8 bases from J, the junction kept 10 bases outside the gene matches. This CDR3 contains 16 residues.